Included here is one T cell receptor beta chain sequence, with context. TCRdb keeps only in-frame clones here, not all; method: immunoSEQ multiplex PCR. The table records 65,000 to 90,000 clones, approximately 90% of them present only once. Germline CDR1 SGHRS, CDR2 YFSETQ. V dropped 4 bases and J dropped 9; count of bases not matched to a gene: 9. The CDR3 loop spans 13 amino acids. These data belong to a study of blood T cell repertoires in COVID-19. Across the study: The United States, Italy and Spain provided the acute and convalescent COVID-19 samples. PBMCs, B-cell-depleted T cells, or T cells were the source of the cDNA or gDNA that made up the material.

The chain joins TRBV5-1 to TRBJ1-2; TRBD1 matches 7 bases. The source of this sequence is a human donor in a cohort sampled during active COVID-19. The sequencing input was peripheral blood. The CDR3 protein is CASSPTGQESYTF. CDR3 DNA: TGCGCCAGCAGCCCAACTGGACAGGAAAGCTACACCTTC.